The source of this T cell receptor beta chain is a study of shared clonotypes between healthy human individuals. TCRdb keeps only in-frame clones here, not all; method: immunoSEQ multiplex PCR. This table holds roughly 2.1 million clones, roughly 91% found once. A word on this clone: Its matching antigen is unknown. The sample has other DNA sequences that encode this CDR3 too.

The ends were cut back, 3 bases at V and 5 bases at J, with 5 bases in the middle. This CDR3 is 12 amino acids long. CDR1 and CDR2 from the germline V gene are ENHRY and SYGVKD. Overall study findings and caveats: Blood was the only sampled material, and tissue repertoires likely differ.

Naive CD8 cells, CD45RO-negative and positively selected for CCR7, excluded terminally differentiated effector memory CD45RA+ cells. The sequenced sample consisted of naive CD8+ T cells from PBMCs. This receptor was identified in a man aged 18 to 29 in good health. Some clones in this sample may be carry-over from other donors' samples. This rearrangement joins TRBV10-3 to TRBJ1-5, with unresolved D. The CDR3 reads CAISEFDQPQHF. The CDR3 bases are TGTGCCATCAGTGAATTTGATCAGCCCCAGCATTTT.